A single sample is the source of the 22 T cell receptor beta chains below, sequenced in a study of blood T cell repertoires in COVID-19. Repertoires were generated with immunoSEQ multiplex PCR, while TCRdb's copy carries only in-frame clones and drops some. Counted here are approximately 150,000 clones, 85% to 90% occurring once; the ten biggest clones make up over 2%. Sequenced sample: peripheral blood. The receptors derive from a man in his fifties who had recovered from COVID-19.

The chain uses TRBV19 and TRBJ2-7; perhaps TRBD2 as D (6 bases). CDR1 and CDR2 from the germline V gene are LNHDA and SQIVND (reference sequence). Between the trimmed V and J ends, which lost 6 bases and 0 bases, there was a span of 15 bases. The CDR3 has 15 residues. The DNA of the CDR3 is TGTGCCAGTAGCCCGAGAGGAGGGGACTCCTACGAGCAGTACTTC. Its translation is CASSPRGGDSYEQYF. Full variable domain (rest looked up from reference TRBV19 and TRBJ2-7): DGGITQSPKYLFRKEGQNVTLSCEQNLNHDAMYWYRQDPGQGLRLIYYSQIVNDFQKGDIAEGYSVSREKKESFPLTVTSAQKNPTAFYLCASSPRGGDSYEQYFGPGTRLTVT.

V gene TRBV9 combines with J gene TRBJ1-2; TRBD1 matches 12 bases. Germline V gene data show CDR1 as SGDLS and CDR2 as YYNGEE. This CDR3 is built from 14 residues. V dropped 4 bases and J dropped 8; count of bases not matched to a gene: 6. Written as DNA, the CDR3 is TGTGCCAGCAGCCTGGGACAGGGGGCGCGCGGCTACACCTTC. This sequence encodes CASSLGQGARGYTF.

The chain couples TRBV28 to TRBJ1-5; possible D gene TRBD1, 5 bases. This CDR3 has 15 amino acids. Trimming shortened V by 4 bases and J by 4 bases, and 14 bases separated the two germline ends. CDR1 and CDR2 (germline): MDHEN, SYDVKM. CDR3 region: CASSWGGTGNQPQHF. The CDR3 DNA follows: TGTGCCAGCAGTTGGGGGGGGACGGGGAATCAGCCCCAGCATTTT.

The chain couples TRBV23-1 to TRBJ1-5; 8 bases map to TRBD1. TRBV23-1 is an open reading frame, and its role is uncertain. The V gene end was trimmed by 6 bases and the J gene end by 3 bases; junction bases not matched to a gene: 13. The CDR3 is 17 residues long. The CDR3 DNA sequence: TGCGCCAGCAGACCCCCAGGACAGGGATCCCCCAATCAGCCCCAGCATTTT. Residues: CASRPPGQGSPNQPQHF.

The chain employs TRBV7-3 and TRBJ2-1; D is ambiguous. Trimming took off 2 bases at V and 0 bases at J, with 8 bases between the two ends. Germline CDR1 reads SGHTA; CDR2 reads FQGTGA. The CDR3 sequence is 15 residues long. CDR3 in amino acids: CASSLGLSSYNEQFF. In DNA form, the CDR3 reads TGTGCCAGCAGCTTAGGGCTCAGCTCCTACAATGAGCAGTTCTTC.

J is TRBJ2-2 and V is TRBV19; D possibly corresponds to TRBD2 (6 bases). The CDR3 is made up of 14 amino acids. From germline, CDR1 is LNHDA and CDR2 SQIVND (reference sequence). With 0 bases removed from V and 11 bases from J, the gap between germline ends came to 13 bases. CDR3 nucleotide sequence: TGTGCCAGTAGTATAGATAACCAGGGAGGAGAGCTGTTTTTT. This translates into CASSIDNQGGELFF.

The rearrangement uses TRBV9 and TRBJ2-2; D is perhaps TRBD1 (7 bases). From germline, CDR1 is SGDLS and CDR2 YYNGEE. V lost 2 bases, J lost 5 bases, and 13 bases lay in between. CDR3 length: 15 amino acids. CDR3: CASSVGRGETGELFF. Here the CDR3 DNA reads TGTGCCAGCAGCGTGGGCAGGGGGGAAACCGGGGAGCTGTTTTTT. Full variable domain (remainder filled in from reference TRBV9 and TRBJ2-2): DSGVTQTPKHLITATGQRVTLRCSPRSGDLSVYWYQQSLDQGLQFLIQYYNGEERAKGNILERFSAQQFPDLHSELNLSSLELGDSALYFCASSVGRGETGELFFGEGSRLTVL.

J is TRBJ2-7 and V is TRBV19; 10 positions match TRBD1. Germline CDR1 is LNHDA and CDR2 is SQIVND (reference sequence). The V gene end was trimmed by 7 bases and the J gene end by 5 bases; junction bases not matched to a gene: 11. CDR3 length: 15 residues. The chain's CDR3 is CASTLTGTGVDEQYF. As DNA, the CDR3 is TGTGCCAGTACCCTAACCGGGACAGGGGTAGACGAGCAGTACTTC.

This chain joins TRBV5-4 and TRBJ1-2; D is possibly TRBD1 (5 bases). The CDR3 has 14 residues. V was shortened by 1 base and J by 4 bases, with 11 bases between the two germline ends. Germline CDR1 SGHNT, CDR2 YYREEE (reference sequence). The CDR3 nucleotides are TGTGCCAGCAGCTTGTCAGGGATTGGCTATGGCTACACCTTC. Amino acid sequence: CASSLSGIGYGYTF.

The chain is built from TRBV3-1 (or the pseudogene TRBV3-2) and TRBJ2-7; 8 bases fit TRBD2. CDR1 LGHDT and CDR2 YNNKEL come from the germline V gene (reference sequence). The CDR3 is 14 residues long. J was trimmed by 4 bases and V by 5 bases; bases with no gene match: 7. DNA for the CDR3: TGTGCCAGCAGCAACAGCGGGAGTCAATACGAGCAGTACTTC. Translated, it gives CASSNSGSQYEQYF.

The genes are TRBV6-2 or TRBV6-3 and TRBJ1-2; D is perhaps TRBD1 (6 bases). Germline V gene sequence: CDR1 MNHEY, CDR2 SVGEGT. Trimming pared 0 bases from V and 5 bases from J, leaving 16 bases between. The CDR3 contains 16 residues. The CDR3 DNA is TGTGCCAGCAGTTACTCGAGGCAGGGGATTAAGTATGGCTACACCTTC. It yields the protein CASSYSRQGIKYGYTF.

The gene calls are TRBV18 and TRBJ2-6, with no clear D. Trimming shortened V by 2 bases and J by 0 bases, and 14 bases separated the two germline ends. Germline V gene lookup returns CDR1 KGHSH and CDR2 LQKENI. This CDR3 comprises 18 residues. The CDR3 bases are TGTGCCAGCTCACCAGGGCTGGGTGAACCCTCTGGGGCCAACGTCCTGACTTTC. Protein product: CASSPGLGEPSGANVLTF.

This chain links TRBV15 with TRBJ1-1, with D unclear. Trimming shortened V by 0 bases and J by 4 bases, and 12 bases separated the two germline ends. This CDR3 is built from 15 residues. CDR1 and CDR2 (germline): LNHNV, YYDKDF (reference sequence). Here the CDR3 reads CATSRDLEPGTEAFF. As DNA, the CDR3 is TGTGCCACCAGCAGAGATCTGGAACCGGGCACTGAAGCTTTCTTT.

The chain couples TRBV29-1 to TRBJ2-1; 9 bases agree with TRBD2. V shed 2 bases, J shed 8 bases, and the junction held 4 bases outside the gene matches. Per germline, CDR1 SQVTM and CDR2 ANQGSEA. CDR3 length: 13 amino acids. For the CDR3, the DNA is TGCAGCGTTGAATCAAGGACTAGCGATGAGCAGTTCTTC. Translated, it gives CSVESRTSDEQFF.

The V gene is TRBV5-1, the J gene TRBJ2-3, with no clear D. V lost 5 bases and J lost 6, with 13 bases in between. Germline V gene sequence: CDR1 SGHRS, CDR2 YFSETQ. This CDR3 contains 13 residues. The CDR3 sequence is CASSESPTDTQYF. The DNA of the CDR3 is TGCGCCAGCAGTGAAAGCCCCACGGATACGCAGTATTTT.

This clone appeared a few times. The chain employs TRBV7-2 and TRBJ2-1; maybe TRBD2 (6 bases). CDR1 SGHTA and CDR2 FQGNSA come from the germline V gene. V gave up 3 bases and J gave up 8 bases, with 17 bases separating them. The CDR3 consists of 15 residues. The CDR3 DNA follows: TGTGCCAGCAGCTTTAGTGGGACTGGTAGTTATGAGCAGTTCTTC. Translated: CASSFSGTGSYEQFF.

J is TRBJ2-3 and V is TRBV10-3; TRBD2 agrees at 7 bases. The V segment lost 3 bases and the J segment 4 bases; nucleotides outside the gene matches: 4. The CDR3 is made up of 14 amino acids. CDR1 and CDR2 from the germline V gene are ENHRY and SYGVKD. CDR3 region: CAISDAGASDTQYF. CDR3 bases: TGTGCCATCAGTGATGCGGGAGCATCAGATACGCAGTATTTT.

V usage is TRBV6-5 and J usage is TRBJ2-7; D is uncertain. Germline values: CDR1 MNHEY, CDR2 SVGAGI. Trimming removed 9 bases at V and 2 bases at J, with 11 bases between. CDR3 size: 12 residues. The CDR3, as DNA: TGTGCCAGGCGCCCGCGAGCCTACGAGCAGTACTTC. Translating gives CARRPRAYEQYF.

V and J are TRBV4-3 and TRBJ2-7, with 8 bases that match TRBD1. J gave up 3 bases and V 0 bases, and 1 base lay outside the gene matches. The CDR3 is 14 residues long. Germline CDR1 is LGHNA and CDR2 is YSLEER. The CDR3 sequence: CASSQDRGLYEQYF. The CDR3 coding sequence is TGCGCCAGCAGCCAAGACAGGGGGCTCTACGAGCAGTACTTC.

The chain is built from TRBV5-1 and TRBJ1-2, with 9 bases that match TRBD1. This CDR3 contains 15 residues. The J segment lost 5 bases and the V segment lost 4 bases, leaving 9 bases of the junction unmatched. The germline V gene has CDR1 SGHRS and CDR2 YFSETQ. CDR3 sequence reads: CASSRPGQGLYGYTF. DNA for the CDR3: TGCGCCAGCAGCCGTCCGGGACAGGGCCTGTATGGCTACACCTTC.

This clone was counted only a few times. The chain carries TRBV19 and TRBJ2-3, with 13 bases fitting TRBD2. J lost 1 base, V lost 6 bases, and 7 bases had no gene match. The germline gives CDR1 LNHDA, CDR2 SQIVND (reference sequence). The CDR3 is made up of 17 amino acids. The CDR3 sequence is CASRPIGLAGGTDTQYF. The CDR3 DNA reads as TGTGCCAGTAGACCGATCGGACTAGCGGGGGGCACAGATACGCAGTATTTT.

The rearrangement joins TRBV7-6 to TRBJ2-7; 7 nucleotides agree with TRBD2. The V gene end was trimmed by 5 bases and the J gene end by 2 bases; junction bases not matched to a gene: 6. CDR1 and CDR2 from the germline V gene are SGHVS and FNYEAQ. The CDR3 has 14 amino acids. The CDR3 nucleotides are TGTGCCAGCAGCAACAGCGGGAAGGCCTACGAGCAGTACTTC. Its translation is CASSNSGKAYEQYF.